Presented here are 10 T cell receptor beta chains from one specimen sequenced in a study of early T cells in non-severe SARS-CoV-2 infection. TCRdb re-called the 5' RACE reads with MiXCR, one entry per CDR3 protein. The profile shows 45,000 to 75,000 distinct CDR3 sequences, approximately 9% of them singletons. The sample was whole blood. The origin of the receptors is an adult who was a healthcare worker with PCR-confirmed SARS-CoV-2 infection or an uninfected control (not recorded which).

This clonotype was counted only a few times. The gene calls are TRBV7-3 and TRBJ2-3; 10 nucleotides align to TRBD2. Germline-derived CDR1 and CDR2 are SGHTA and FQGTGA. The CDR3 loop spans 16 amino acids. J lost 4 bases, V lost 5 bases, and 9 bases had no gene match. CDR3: CASSMTLAGGPDTQYF. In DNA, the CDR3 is TGTGCCAGCAGCATGACTTTAGCGGGAGGCCCAGATACGCAGTATTTT.

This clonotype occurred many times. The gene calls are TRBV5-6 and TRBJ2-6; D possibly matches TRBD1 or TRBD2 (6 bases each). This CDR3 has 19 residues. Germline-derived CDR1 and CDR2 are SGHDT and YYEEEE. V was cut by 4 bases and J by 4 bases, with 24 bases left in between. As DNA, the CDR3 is TGTGCCAGCAGCCCACGACAACAGGGAGGCAGCCTCGGGGCCAACGTCCTGACTTTC. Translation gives CASSPRQQGGSLGANVLTF.

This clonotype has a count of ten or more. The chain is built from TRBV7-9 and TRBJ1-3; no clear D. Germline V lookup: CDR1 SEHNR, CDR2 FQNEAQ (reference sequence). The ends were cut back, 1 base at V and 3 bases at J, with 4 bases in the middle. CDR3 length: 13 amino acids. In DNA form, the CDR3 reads TGTGCCAGCAGCTTAGGTCTTGGAAACACCATATATTTT. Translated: CASSLGLGNTIYF.

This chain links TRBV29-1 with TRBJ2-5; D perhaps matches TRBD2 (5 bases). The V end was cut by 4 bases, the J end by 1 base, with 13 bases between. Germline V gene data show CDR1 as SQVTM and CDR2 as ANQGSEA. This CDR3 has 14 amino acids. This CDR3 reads CSVAARRAQETQYF. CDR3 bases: TGCAGCGTTGCGGCGCGGCGGGCCCAAGAGACCCAGTACTTC.

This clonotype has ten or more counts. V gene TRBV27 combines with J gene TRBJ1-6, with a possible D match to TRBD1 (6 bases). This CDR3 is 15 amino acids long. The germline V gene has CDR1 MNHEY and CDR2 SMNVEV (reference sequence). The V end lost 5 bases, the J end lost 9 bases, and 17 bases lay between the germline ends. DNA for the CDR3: TGTGCCAGCAGTCGGGACACGCTGGGCGGTTCACCCCTCCACTTT. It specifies CASSRDTLGGSPLHF.

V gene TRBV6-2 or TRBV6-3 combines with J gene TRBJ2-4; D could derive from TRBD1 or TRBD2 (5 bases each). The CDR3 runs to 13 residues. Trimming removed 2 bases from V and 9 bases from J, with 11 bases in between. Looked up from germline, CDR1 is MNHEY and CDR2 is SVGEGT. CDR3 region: CASSYQSGTIQYF. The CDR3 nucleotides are TGTGCCAGCAGTTACCAGTCGGGGACCATTCAGTACTTC.

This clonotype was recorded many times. The CDR3 protein is CASSPGANTGELFF. Here the CDR3 DNA reads TGTGCCAGCAGTCCAGGGGCCAACACCGGGGAGCTGTTTTTT. The chain is built from TRBV28 and TRBJ2-2; possibly TRBD1 for D (6 bases). Germline CDR1 and CDR2: MDHEN and SYDVKM. The ends were cut back, 5 bases at V and 2 bases at J, with 9 bases in the middle. There are 14 residues in the CDR3.

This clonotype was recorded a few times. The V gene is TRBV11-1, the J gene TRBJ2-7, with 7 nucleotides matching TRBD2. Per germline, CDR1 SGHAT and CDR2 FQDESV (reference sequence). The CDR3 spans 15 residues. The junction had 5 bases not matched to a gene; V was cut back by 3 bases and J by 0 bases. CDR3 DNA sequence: TGTGCCAGCAGCTTCGGGAGGACTAGCTCCTACGAGCAGTACTTC. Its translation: CASSFGRTSSYEQYF.

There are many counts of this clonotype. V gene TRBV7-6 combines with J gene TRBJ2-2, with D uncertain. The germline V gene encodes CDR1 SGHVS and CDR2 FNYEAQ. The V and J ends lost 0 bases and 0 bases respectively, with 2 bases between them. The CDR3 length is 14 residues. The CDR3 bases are TGTGCCAGCAGCTTAGCAGCGAACACCGGGGAGCTGTTTTTT. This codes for CASSLAANTGELFF. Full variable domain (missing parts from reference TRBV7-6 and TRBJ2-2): GAGVSQSPRYKVTKRGQDVALRCDPISGHVSLYWYRQALGQGPEFLTYFNYEAQQDKSGLPNDRFSAERPEGSISTLTIQRTEQRDSAMYRCASSLAANTGELFFGEGSRLTVL.

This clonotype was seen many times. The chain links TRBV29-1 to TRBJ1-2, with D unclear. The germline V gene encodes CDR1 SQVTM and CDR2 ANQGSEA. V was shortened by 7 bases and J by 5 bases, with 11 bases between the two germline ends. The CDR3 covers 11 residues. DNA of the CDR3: TGCAGCGCTCCGGACCCGTATGGCTACACCTTC. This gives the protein CSAPDPYGYTF.